Following are 3 T cell receptor beta chains from one sample sequenced in a study of T cell repertoires and HLA-DP antigens (dated by TCRdb to 2016 to 2019). Their antigen targets remain unknown. Library preparation was by the immunoSEQ multiplex PCR assay. TCRdb took over this immuneACCESS table, retaining in-frame rearrangements with V and J assigned. Such tables are incomplete; in checked studies, under half of the missing clones stem from an unresolved V gene, and the remainder is unexplained. The sample contains tens of thousands of clones, 80% of them found a single time. The ten largest clonotypes hold about 1.6% of the sample. The sample was CD4+ T cells from PBMCs. These receptors originate from a man aged 55 to 70 in good health and CMV-seronegative.

The chain joins TRBV19 to TRBJ2-3; D is possibly TRBD2 (6 bases). V shed 6 bases and J shed 2 bases, with 9 bases lying between them. Germline assignment: CDR1 LNHDA and CDR2 SQIVND (reference sequence). CDR3 length: 13 residues. Here the CDR3 reads CASSGLITDTQYF. As DNA, the CDR3 is TGTGCCAGTAGCGGACTAATCACAGATACGCAGTATTTT.

The chain links TRBV5-1 to TRBJ2-3, with 16 nucleotides matching TRBD2. The junction had 6 bases not matched to a gene; V was cut back by 4 bases and J by 1 base. The CDR3 runs to 18 residues. Germline values: CDR1 SGHRS, CDR2 YFSETQ. In DNA, the CDR3 is TGCGCCAGCAGCACGGGACTAGCGGGGGGGTCTGGCACAGATACGCAGTATTTT. This translates into CASSTGLAGGSGTDTQYF.

The CDR3 DNA is TGTGCCAGCAGTGAAGCGCCGGCAGGGTTCTACGAGCAGTACGTC. This encodes CASSEAPAGFYEQYV. The chain joins TRBV6-1 to TRBJ2-7, with D possibly TRBD1 on 5 matching bases. The CDR3 loop spans 15 amino acids. The V end was cut by 0 bases, the J end by 3 bases, with 12 bases between. Germline loops: CDR1 MNHNS, CDR2 SASEGT.